The next 13 T cell receptor beta chains were all read from a single sample in a study of blood T cell repertoires in COVID-19. Measured with immunoSEQ multiplex PCR; TCRdb has only the in-frame clones, and not every one. The sample has approximately 190,000 clones; roughly 86% are singletons. The sequenced sample consisted of peripheral blood. These receptors were taken from a woman in her sixties or seventies with active or convalescent COVID-19.

The chain is built from TRBV5-1 and TRBJ1-2; 12 positions agree with TRBD1. The CDR3 contains 17 residues. V trimming: 5 bases; J trimming: 3 bases; junction bases outside the gene matches: 11. Looked up from germline, CDR1 is SGHRS and CDR2 is YFSETQ. DNA for the CDR3: TGCGCCAGCAGGACCGCGGGACAGGGGGCGAGGGACTATGGCTACACCTTC. It specifies CASRTAGQGARDYGYTF.

The V and J genes are TRBV19 and TRBJ2-1; TRBD1 agrees at 7 bases. V dropped 8 bases and J dropped 6; count of bases not matched to a gene: 7. This CDR3 has 13 amino acids. From germline, CDR1 is LNHDA and CDR2 SQIVND (reference sequence). The CDR3 bases are TGTGCCAGTGGGGACAGCTTCAGCAATGAGCAGTTCTTC. It encodes CASGDSFSNEQFF.

This clone is a singleton in its sample. The CDR3: CASSLPGYNSPLHF. The CDR3 coding sequence is TGTGCCAGCAGTTTACCAGGGTATAATTCACCCCTCCACTTT. The J gene is TRBJ1-6, the V gene TRBV28; perhaps TRBD1 as D (5 bases). V gave up 2 bases and J gave up 4 bases, with 6 bases separating them. Germline loops: CDR1 MDHEN, CDR2 SYDVKM. The CDR3 contains 14 residues.

This chain links TRBV18 with TRBJ2-5; possible D gene TRBD2, 5 bases. Per germline, CDR1 KGHSH and CDR2 LQKENI. CDR3 size: 14 residues. The V gene lost 2 bases and the J gene lost 1 base, with 8 bases spanning the gap. The chain's CDR3 is CASSPGRTQETQYF. CDR3 nucleotides: TGTGCCAGCTCACCAGGGAGAACCCAAGAGACCCAGTACTTC.

The CDR3 nucleotides are TGTGCCAGCAGCCCAGACAGGGGGCACTACGAGCAGTACTTC. This sequence encodes CASSPDRGHYEQYF. This rearrangement joins TRBV9 to TRBJ2-7, with 10 bases identical to TRBD1. The CDR3 is made up of 14 amino acids. The V and J ends lost 4 bases and 3 bases, in that order; junction bases with no gene match: 4. CDR1 is SGDLS, CDR2 YYNGEE, per germline.

Only one count was recorded for this clone. V usage is TRBV2 and J usage is TRBJ1-2, with D possibly being TRBD1 (5 bases). The V gene lost 5 bases and the J gene lost 6 bases, with 7 bases spanning the gap. This CDR3 contains 11 residues. Germline-derived CDR1 and CDR2 are SNHLY and FYNNEI. In DNA form, the CDR3 reads TGTGCCAGCAGTCCAGGGAATGGCTACACCTTC. This sequence encodes CASSPGNGYTF. Filled out from reference TRBV2 and TRBJ1-2, the complete variable domain reads EPEVTQTPSHQVTQMGQEVILRCVPISNHLYFYWYRQILGQKVEFLVSFYNNEISEKSEIFDDQFSVERPDGSNFTLKIRSTKLEDSAMYFCASSPGNGYTFGSGTRLTVV.

This chain uses TRBV24-1 with TRBJ2-3, with 9 bases aligning to TRBD1. J lost 5 bases, V lost 0 bases, and 20 bases had no gene match. The CDR3 is made up of 21 amino acids. CDR1 is KGHDR and CDR2 is SFDVKD in the germline V gene. The CDR3 is CATSDLPTPHRTGVRLDTQYF. For the CDR3, the DNA is TGTGCCACCAGTGATTTGCCGACCCCCCATCGGACAGGGGTGCGTTTAGATACGCAGTATTTT.

A note on this clone: Other nucleotide sequences in the sample specify the same CDR3. This sequence joins TRBV12-5 and TRBJ2-2; 8 nucleotides match TRBD1. This CDR3 is built from 15 residues. The V segment lost 3 bases and the J segment 6 bases; nucleotides outside the gene matches: 6. The germline gives CDR1 LGHNT, CDR2 FRNRAP. CDR3: CASGFRQGAAGELFF. As DNA, the CDR3 is TGTGCTAGTGGTTTCCGGCAGGGGGCGGCCGGGGAGCTGTTTTTT.

The V and J genes are TRBV4-1 and TRBJ2-1; 7 nucleotides agree with TRBD2. The CDR3 contains 16 residues. V was clipped by 0 bases and J by 8 bases; unmatched bases: 10. The germline V gene has CDR1 MGHRA and CDR2 YSYEKL. The CDR3 sequence: CASSQDSTSQVYEQFF. The DNA of the CDR3 is TGCGCCAGCAGCCAAGATTCGACTAGCCAAGTGTATGAGCAGTTCTTC.

The chain couples TRBV6-6 to TRBJ2-3, with 14 bases fitting TRBD2. Germline values: CDR1 MNHNY, CDR2 SVGAGI (reference sequence). CDR3 length: 15 residues. Trimming took 4 bases from V and 7 from J; bases not matched to a gene: 4. CDR3 bases: TGTGCCAGCAGTTTCGGGACTAGCGGGAGTCATACGCAGTATTTT. This gives the protein CASSFGTSGSHTQYF.

The chain couples TRBV5-1 to TRBJ2-7; perhaps TRBD1 as D (5 bases). Trimming cost V 0 bases and J 0 bases, with 10 bases left between them. CDR1 and CDR2 (germline): SGHRS, YFSETQ. The CDR3 totals 15 residues. CDR3 in DNA: TGCGCCAGCAGCTTGGGACAGCTCGACTCCTACGAGCAGTACTTC. It is translated as CASSLGQLDSYEQYF.

The chain carries TRBV2 and TRBJ2-2; 8 nucleotides line up with TRBD1. The CDR3 runs 15 residues. Germline assignment: CDR1 SNHLY and CDR2 FYNNEI. V trimming: 7 bases; J trimming: 0 bases; junction bases outside the gene matches: 4. The CDR3: CASNGQGTNTGELFF. CDR3 bases: TGTGCCAGCAACGGACAGGGTACGAACACCGGGGAGCTGTTTTTT. The full variable domain, its missing parts supplied by reference TRBV2 and TRBJ2-2, is EPEVTQTPSHQVTQMGQEVILRCVPISNHLYFYWYRQILGQKVEFLVSFYNNEISEKSEIFDDQFSVERPDGSNFTLKIRSTKLEDSAMYFCASNGQGTNTGELFFGEGSRLTVL.

The chain joins TRBV19 to TRBJ1-2; D call uncertain. The CDR3 has 13 residues. Trimming cost V 3 bases and J 3 bases, with 8 bases left between them. Germline V gene data show CDR1 as LNHDA and CDR2 as SQIVND (reference sequence). In DNA, the CDR3 is TGTGCCAGTAGTATTTTGGAGCACTATGGCTACACCTTC. This translates into CASSILEHYGYTF.